A selection of T cell receptor beta chains follows, all from one sample in a study of low-dose radiotherapy and immunotherapy resistance in tumors. TCRdb processed the reads anew with MiXCR; each CDR3 protein has one entry. The data contain over 70,000 distinct CDR3 sequences, around 30% of them singletons. The material sequenced was PBMCs, taken before treatment. Every receptor here comes from a female donor with ovarian cancer. Each CDR3 is given with its conserved first and last residue. Fields, in order: V gene, D gene, J gene, clone size, CDR3 protein, CDR3 DNA. The D gene is left open where the match is weak. Clone sizes are given selectively: once, few, many, or a class where the clone is expanded.

>TRBV7-6|.|TRBJ2-2|many
CASSLAPTTGELFF
TGTGCCAGCAGCTTAGCCCCTACTACCGGGGAGCTGTTTTTT
>TRBV27|TRBD1|TRBJ2-7|few
CASSLGGQDSLYEQYF
TGTGCCAGCAGTTTAGGAGGACAGGACAGTCTCTACGAGCAGTACTTC
>TRBV3-1|.|TRBJ1-1|many
CASTRGPLATGGTEAFF
TGTGCCAGCACCCGGGGACCCCTCGCGACAGGAGGCACTGAAGCTTTCTTT
>TRBV6-5|.|TRBJ2-5|many
CASSSGTGGIQETQYF
TGTGCCAGCAGTTCCGGGACGGGTGGAATCCAAGAGACCCAGTACTTC
>TRBV6-2/TRBV6-3|.|TRBJ2-7|many
CASSETPDLSYEQYF
TGTGCCAGCAGCGAGACCCCGGACTTATCCTACGAGCAGTACTTC
>TRBV7-2|TRBD1|TRBJ2-1|many
CASSPKGAYRGQGPRSYNEQFF
TGTGCCAGCAGCCCTAAAGGGGCCTACAGGGGGCAAGGGCCGCGCTCCTACAATGAGCAGTTCTTC
>TRBV7-8|TRBD1|TRBJ1-1|many
CASSLVQGGYTEAFF
TGTGCCAGCAGCTTAGTACAGGGGGGGTACACTGAAGCTTTCTTT
>TRBV2|.|TRBJ1-5|many
CASTRERFGNQPQHF
TGTGCCAGCACCCGAGAGCGGTTCGGCAATCAGCCCCAGCATTTT
>TRBV7-9|.|TRBJ1-1|many
CASRPGVRGNTEAFF
TGTGCCAGCAGGCCTGGGGTCAGGGGTAACACTGAAGCTTTCTTT
>TRBV6-2/TRBV6-3|.|TRBJ1-1|many
CASARGGMNTEAFF
TGTGCCAGCGCCAGGGGAGGGATGAACACTGAAGCTTTCTTT
>TRBV12-5|.|TRBJ2-1|many
CASGLVVSFTYNEQFF
TGTGCTAGTGGTTTGGTTGTTAGCTTCACTTACAATGAGCAGTTCTTC
>TRBV5-4|.|TRBJ2-7|many
CASSLFPAGRSYEQYF
TGTGCCAGCAGTCTATTCCCCGCTGGGCGCTCCTACGAGCAGTACTTC
>TRBV7-2|.|TRBJ1-1|.
CASSLLPPGPNTEAFF
TGTGCCAGCAGTCTTCTGCCCCCGGGACCGAACACTGAAGCTTTCTTT
>TRBV6-2/TRBV6-3|.|TRBJ2-7|once
CASSPTGPYEQYF
TGTGCCAGCAGCCCGACAGGCCCTTACGAGCAGTACTTC
>TRBV2|.|TRBJ2-2|many
CASGLRGWGAGELFF
TGTGCCAGCGGGTTGAGGGGTTGGGGGGCCGGGGAGCTGTTTTTT
>TRBV7-9|TRBD2|TRBJ2-7|.
CASSLAASGRAYEQYF
TGTGCCAGCAGCTTAGCCGCTAGCGGGAGGGCCTACGAGCAGTACTTC
>TRBV29-1|TRBD2|TRBJ2-1|.
CSVGGGLILGNEQFF
TGCAGCGTTGGCGGGGGACTGATTTTGGGCAATGAGCAGTTCTTC
>TRBV28|TRBD2|TRBJ2-3|.
CASSGISGSTDTQYF
TGTGCCAGCAGTGGAATTAGCGGGAGCACAGATACGCAGTATTTT
>TRBV4-2|.|TRBJ1-1|.
CASSTRLDGLGTEAFF
TGTGCCAGCAGCACCCGACTGGACGGGCTGGGCACTGAAGCTTTCTTT
>TRBV7-9|.|TRBJ1-4|many
CASSLGAGIELFF
TGTGCCAGCAGTTTAGGAGCCGGGATCGAACTGTTTTTT
>TRBV9|TRBD2|TRBJ2-5|few
CASSVGVAGVEETQYF
TGTGCCAGCAGCGTAGGGGTAGCGGGGGTGGAAGAGACCCAGTACTTC
>TRBV5-1|.|TRBJ1-5|many
CASSLEGSNQPQHF
TGCGCCAGCAGCTTGGAAGGAAGCAATCAGCCCCAGCATTTT
>TRBV20-1|TRBD2|TRBJ2-3|many
CSVEGASGREGVFADTQYF
TGCAGTGTTGAGGGGGCTAGCGGGAGAGAGGGGGTTTTCGCAGATACGCAGTATTTT
>TRBV5-1|.|TRBJ2-3|many
CASTPGELVRDTQYF
TGCGCCAGCACCCCGGGGGAATTAGTTCGAGATACGCAGTATTTT
>TRBV5-5|.|TRBJ1-1|many
CASTPARGNTEAFF
TGTGCCAGCACCCCCGCGAGGGGGAACACTGAAGCTTTCTTT
>TRBV3-1|TRBD2|TRBJ2-3|.
CASRRDRAGVSDTQYF
TGTGCCAGCAGGCGGGACCGAGCGGGAGTATCAGATACGCAGTATTTT
>TRBV7-6|TRBD2|TRBJ2-5|many
CASSLNLAGGSPYQETQYF
TGTGCCAGCAGCTTAAACCTAGCGGGGGGCTCCCCCTACCAAGAGACCCAGTACTTC
>TRBV6-2/TRBV6-3|.|TRBJ1-1|many
CASSYSAGINTEAFF
TGTGCCAGCAGTTACTCTGCAGGGATAAACACTGAAGCTTTCTTT
>TRBV15|TRBD1|TRBJ1-5|many
CATSLDRGGNQPQHF
TGTGCCACCAGTCTTGACAGGGGTGGCAATCAGCCCCAGCATTTT
>TRBV28|TRBD2|TRBJ2-5|many
CASSTGPGGPRAETQYF
TGTGCCAGCAGTACGGGCCCGGGGGGGCCGAGGGCCGAGACCCAGTACTTC
>TRBV20-1|.|TRBJ2-3|many
CSARDRAPTDTHYF
TGCAGTGCTAGAGACCGGGCACCCACAGATACGCATTATTTT
>TRBV5-4|TRBD2|TRBJ2-5|many
CASSFGGAPETQYF
TGTGCCAGCAGCTTCGGGGGGGCTCCAGAGACCCAGTACTTC
>TRBV18|.|TRBJ2-5|many
CASSRSRETQYF
TGTGCCAGCTCACGTTCCAGGGAGACCCAGTACTTC
>TRBV7-9|.|TRBJ2-5|many
CASRAAQVELRRETQYF
TGTGCCAGCAGGGCGGCGCAAGTAGAATTGAGAAGAGAGACCCAGTACTTC
>TRBV5-1|.|TRBJ2-1|.
CASSPGSVGPRDEQFF
TGCGCCAGCAGCCCCGGATCGGTTGGGCCCCGGGATGAGCAGTTCTTC
>TRBV6-1|TRBD1|TRBJ2-1|many
CASSSGTAGYMEQFF
TGTGCCAGCAGTTCGGGGACAGCCGGATACATGGAGCAGTTCTTC
>TRBV5-1|TRBD1|TRBJ2-1|.
CASSEGTVTYNEQFF
TGCGCCAGCAGCGAAGGGACAGTTACCTACAATGAGCAGTTCTTC
>TRBV28|TRBD2|TRBJ2-2|many
CASSFSGGRTGELFF
TGTGCCAGCAGTTTTAGCGGGGGGCGCACCGGGGAGCTGTTTTTT
>TRBV24-1|TRBD1|TRBJ2-5|.
CATSDRDSDQETQYF
TGTGCCACCAGTGACCGGGACAGCGATCAAGAGACCCAGTACTTC
>TRBV28|.|TRBJ1-2|.
CASSSGNEYGYTF
TGTGCCAGCAGTTCTGGTAACGAATATGGCTACACCTTC
>TRBV12-3/TRBV12-4|TRBD2|TRBJ2-7|once
CASSDGETSGAYEQYF
TGTGCCAGCAGTGATGGGGAGACTAGCGGGGCTTACGAGCAGTACTTC
>TRBV7-3|TRBD2|TRBJ2-3|.
CASSLITSGGTDTQYF
TGTGCCAGCAGCTTAATTACTAGCGGGGGAACAGATACGCAGTATTTT
>TRBV19|TRBD2|TRBJ2-5|few
CASSLAGGRGETQYF
TGTGCCAGTAGCCTAGCGGGAGGACGGGGAGAGACCCAGTACTTC
>TRBV7-9|TRBD1|TRBJ1-6|many
CASSSTGYNSPLHF
TGTGCCAGCAGCTCGACAGGGTATAATTCACCCCTCCACTTT
>TRBV28|TRBD1|TRBJ2-7|.
CASNLPRGSSYEQYF
TGTGCCAGCAATCTTCCCAGGGGGAGCTCCTACGAGCAGTACTTC
>TRBV10-3|.|TRBJ2-3|many
CAISWDTTDTQYF
TGTGCCATCAGCTGGGACACCACAGATACGCAGTATTTT
>TRBV7-2|TRBD2|TRBJ2-3|many
CASSPRSGLAGATDTQYF
TGTGCCAGCAGCCCCCGATCAGGACTAGCGGGGGCCACAGATACGCAGTATTTT
>TRBV20-1|.|TRBJ1-2|many
CSAHYRLNYGYTF
TGCAGTGCTCACTACAGGTTGAACTATGGCTACACCTTC
>TRBV2|.|TRBJ2-1|many
CASSGRNEQFF
TGTGCCAGCAGTGGTCGCAATGAGCAGTTCTTC
>TRBV20-1|.|TRBJ2-2|.
CSVLRASGRSGELFFF
.
>TRBV2|.|TRBJ2-7|.
CASSTGFYSYEQYF
TGTGCCAGCAGTACAGGATTCTATTCCTACGAGCAGTACTTC